The present TCR beta chain was sequenced within a study of T cell repertoires in cytomegalovirus infection. Study details: From public TCR beta signatures came an indication of both CMV infection and matching HLA type.

TCRdb fed the reads into MiXCR, producing one record per CDR3 protein. The data contain fewer than 900,000 distinct CDR3 sequences, 25% to 35% of them seen just once; the ten biggest clones take up less than 15%. The CDR3 is 13 residues long. Germline loops: CDR1 MNHNS, CDR2 SASEGT. J was trimmed by 6 bases and V by 7 bases; bases with no gene match: 5. Study outcomes and limitations: Predominance within the ex vivo response was attributable to HLA-C-restricted CMV-specific TCR beta clonotypes.

With regard to this clonotype: What it recognizes is unknown.

The sequence was obtained from a human donor in good health (CMV status not recorded). Some clones in this sample may be carry-over from other donors' samples. V usage is TRBV6-1 and J usage is TRBJ1-4; 7 nucleotides align to TRBD1. The material was cultured CD8+ T cells from PBMCs, obtained from culture after CMV antigen stimulation. CDR3 loop: CASTYRGYEKLFF. The DNA for the CDR3 is TGTGCCAGCACCTACAGGGGTTATGAAAAACTGTTTTTT.